This entry concerns a single TCR beta chain. In the authors' workflow: By means of reference gene primer amplification, nucleated cell counts were estimated. Here immunoSEQ multiplex PCR was the method, and the copy in TCRdb shows in-frame clones only, minus some. That table furnishes V, J and clone size, whereas the DNA furnished D and trimming. The sample records fewer than 250,000 clones, about 84% being singletons. The germline gives CDR1 MNHEY, CDR2 SVGAGI. V shed 6 bases, J shed 0 bases, and the junction held 4 bases outside the gene matches. The length of the CDR3 is 15 residues. Participant-reported clinical history was the basis for cohort assignment. This record belongs to a study of blood T cell repertoires in COVID-19. Study details: Acute and convalescent COVID-19 specimens originated in the United States, Italy and Spain. From T cells, B-cell-depleted T cells, or PBMCs came the material, which was cDNA or gDNA.

Sequencing input: PBMCs or T cells enriched from blood (not recorded which). The V and J genes are TRBV6-5 and TRBJ2-7; 11 bases agree with TRBD1. This receptor was taken from a man in his 60s who had recovered from COVID-19. CDR3 bases: TGTGCCAGCAGCCCCGGGACAGGGGGCTCCTACGAGCAGTACTTC. It specifies CASSPGTGGSYEQYF.